Listed below are T cell receptor beta chains from one sample, sequenced in a study of blood T cell repertoires in COVID-19. Clones were sequenced by immunoSEQ multiplex PCR, and TCRdb holds only the in-frame ones, with some missing. The top ten clones hold around a third of a sample with fewer than 60,000 clones, more than 80% of them seen once. The material sequenced was peripheral blood. These receptors were obtained from a man aged 55-75 years with COVID-19, enrolled during active disease. Each CDR3 is given with its conserved first and last residue. Fields, in order: CDR3 protein, CDR3 DNA, J gene, V gene, D gene, clone size. A D gene is named only where the DNA matches it firmly. Where a row states a size, it is once, few, many or the class of an expanded clone; other rows omit it.

CDR3 protein: CASSQEANQPQHF
CDR3 DNA: TGTGCCAGCAGCCAGGAGGCCAATCAGCCCCAGCATTTT
J gene: TRBJ1-5
V gene: TRBV7-2
D gene: .
clone size: .

CDR3 protein: CASSGTDSNSPLHF
CDR3 DNA: TGTGCCAGCTCAGGGACAGACTCTAATTCACCCCTCCACTTT
J gene: TRBJ1-6
V gene: TRBV18
D gene: TRBD1
clone size: few

CDR3 protein: CASSQDHWGTDYAQDTQYF
CDR3 DNA: TGCGCCAGCAGCCAAGATCATTGGGGGACAGACTACGCACAAGATACGCAGTATTTT
J gene: TRBJ2-3
V gene: TRBV4-1
D gene: TRBD1
clone size: .

CDR3 protein: CASSRGRNTEAFF
CDR3 DNA: TGTGCCAGCTCACGAGGGCGAAACACTGAAGCTTTCTTT
J gene: TRBJ1-1
V gene: TRBV18
D gene: .
clone size: few

CDR3 protein: CASSQEGHYNQPQHF
CDR3 DNA: TGCGCCAGCAGCCAGGAAGGACACTACAATCAGCCCCAGCATTTT
J gene: TRBJ1-5
V gene: TRBV4-1
D gene: .
clone size: .

CDR3 protein: CAITDPGQGTYEQYF
CDR3 DNA: TGTGCCATCACCGACCCGGGACAGGGAACCTACGAGCAGTACTTC
J gene: TRBJ2-7
V gene: TRBV10-3
D gene: TRBD1
clone size: few

CDR3 protein: CAISESGQLSLSGANVLTF
CDR3 DNA: TGTGCCATCAGTGAGTCTGGACAGCTCTCCCTCTCTGGGGCCAACGTCCTGACTTTC
J gene: TRBJ2-6
V gene: TRBV10-3
D gene: .
clone size: .

CDR3 protein: CASSQALGEKLFF
CDR3 DNA: TGTGCCAGCAGCCAAGCGCTTGGCGAAAAACTGTTTTTT
J gene: TRBJ1-4
V gene: TRBV3-1/TRBV3-2
D gene: .
clone size: .

CDR3 protein: CAKLEGNTGELFF
CDR3 DNA: TGTGCCAAACTCGAGGGAAACACCGGGGAGCTGTTTTTT
J gene: TRBJ2-2
V gene: TRBV19
D gene: .
clone size: .

CDR3 protein: CASSEGAGHEQYF
CDR3 DNA: TGTGCCAGCAGCGAGGGGGCGGGCCACGAGCAGTACTTC
J gene: TRBJ2-7
V gene: TRBV7-3
D gene: TRBD1
clone size: .

CDR3 protein: CASSTLESHGNEQFF
CDR3 DNA: TGTGCCAGCAGCACCCTGGAGAGCCATGGGAATGAGCAGTTCTTC
J gene: TRBJ2-1
V gene: TRBV21-1
D gene: .
clone size: .

CDR3 protein: CASSLSGTGLYEQYF
CDR3 DNA: TGTGCCAGCAGCTTATCCGGGACAGGGCTTTACGAGCAGTACTTC
J gene: TRBJ2-7
V gene: TRBV5-4
D gene: TRBD1
clone size: .

CDR3 protein: CASSPWTGGTEAFF
CDR3 DNA: TGTGCCAGTAGTCCCTGGACAGGGGGTACTGAAGCTTTCTTT
J gene: TRBJ1-1
V gene: TRBV19
D gene: TRBD1
clone size: .

CDR3 protein: CASSYRGQNYGYTF
CDR3 DNA: TGTGCCAGCAGCTACAGGGGCCAGAACTATGGCTACACCTTC
J gene: TRBJ1-2
V gene: TRBV3-1/TRBV3-2
D gene: TRBD1
clone size: .

CDR3 protein: CASSLLAGGFNEQFF
CDR3 DNA: TGTGCCAGCAGCTTGTTGGCGGGGGGGTTCAATGAGCAGTTCTTC
J gene: TRBJ2-1
V gene: TRBV5-4
D gene: TRBD2
clone size: once

CDR3 protein: CASSYGTALNTEAFF
CDR3 DNA: TGTGCCAGCAGTTACGGGACAGCGTTGAACACTGAAGCTTTCTTT
J gene: TRBJ1-1
V gene: TRBV6-5
D gene: TRBD1
clone size: .

CDR3 protein: CASSPGLAGRDTQYF
CDR3 DNA: TGCGCCAGCAGCCCGGGACTAGCGGGTCGGGATACGCAGTATTTT
J gene: TRBJ2-3
V gene: TRBV4-1
D gene: TRBD2
clone size: .

CDR3 protein: CASSSGTGAGNTIYF
CDR3 DNA: TGTGCCAGCAGCTCCGGGACAGGGGCAGGAAACACCATATATTTT
J gene: TRBJ1-3
V gene: TRBV7-2
D gene: TRBD1
clone size: .